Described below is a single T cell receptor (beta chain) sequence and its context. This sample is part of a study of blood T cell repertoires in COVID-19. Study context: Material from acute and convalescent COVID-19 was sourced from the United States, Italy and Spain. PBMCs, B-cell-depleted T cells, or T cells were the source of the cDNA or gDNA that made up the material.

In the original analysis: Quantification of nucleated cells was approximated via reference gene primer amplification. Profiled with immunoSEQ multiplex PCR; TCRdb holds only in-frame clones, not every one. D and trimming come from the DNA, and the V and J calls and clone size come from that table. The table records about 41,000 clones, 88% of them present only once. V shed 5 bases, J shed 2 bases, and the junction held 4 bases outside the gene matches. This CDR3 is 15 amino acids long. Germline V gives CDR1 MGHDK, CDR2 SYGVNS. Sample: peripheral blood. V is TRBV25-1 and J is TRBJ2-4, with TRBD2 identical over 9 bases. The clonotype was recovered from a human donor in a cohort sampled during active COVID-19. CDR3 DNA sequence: TGTGCCAGCAGTTCGGCTAGCGGGACCAAAAACATTCAGTACTTC. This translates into CASSSASGTKNIQYF.